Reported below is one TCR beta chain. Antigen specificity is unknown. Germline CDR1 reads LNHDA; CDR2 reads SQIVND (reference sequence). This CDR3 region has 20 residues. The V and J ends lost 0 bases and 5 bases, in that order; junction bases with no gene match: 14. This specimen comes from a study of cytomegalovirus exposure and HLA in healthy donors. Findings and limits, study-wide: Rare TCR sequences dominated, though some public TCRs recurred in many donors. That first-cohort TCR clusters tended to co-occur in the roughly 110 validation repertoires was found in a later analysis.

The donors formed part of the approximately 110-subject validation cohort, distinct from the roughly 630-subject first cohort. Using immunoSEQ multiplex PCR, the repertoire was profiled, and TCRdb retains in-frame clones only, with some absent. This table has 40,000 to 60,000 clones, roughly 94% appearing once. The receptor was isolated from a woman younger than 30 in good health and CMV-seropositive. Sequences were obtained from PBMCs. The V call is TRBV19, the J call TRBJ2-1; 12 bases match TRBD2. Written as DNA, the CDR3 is TGTGCCAGTAGTATAGATTTACCCGGACTAGCGGGACGTTCCGACAATGAGCAGTTCTTC. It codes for CASSIDLPGLAGRSDNEQFF.